This TCR beta chain emerged from a study of T cell changes during pregnancy in multiple sclerosis. Clones were read by immunoSEQ multiplex PCR, and TCRdb kept only the in-frame ones, dropping some. The profile shows approximately 51,000 clones, 92% of them singletons. Trimming took 5 bases from V and 1 from J, leaving 8 bases between them. The CDR3 is made up of 13 amino acids. CDR1 and CDR2 (germline): SGHTA, FQGNSA. Source: CD4+ T cells from peripheral blood mononuclear cells, taken after pregnancy. This clonotype was obtained from a female donor with multiple sclerosis, enrolled in a pregnancy study. The chain employs TRBV7-2 and TRBJ1-1; no clear D. CDR3 sequence reads: CASSPTQNTEAFF. Written as DNA, the CDR3 is TGTGCCAGCAGCCCCACACAGAACACTGAAGCTTTCTTT. The whole variable domain, filled in from reference TRBV7-2 and TRBJ1-1, reads GAGVSQSPSNKVTEKGKDVELRCDPISGHTALYWYRQSLGQGLEFLIYFQGNSAPDKSGLPSDRFSAERTGGSVSTLTIQRTQQEDSAVYLCASSPTQNTEAFFGQGTRLTVV.